This TCR beta chain was identified in a study of blood T cell repertoires in COVID-19. About the research overall: Collection of acute and convalescent COVID-19 samples took place in the United States, Italy and Spain. T cells, B-cell-depleted T cells, or PBMCs supplied cDNA or gDNA.

Cohorts were determined from participant-reported clinical history. With 2 bases removed from V and 7 bases from J, the gap between germline ends came to 9 bases. In germline, CDR1 is SGHNT, CDR2 YENEEA. This CDR3 has 12 amino acids. In the authors' methods: Reference gene primers were amplified, and this amplification served to estimate nucleated cell counts. Profiling relied on immunoSEQ multiplex PCR, and the TCRdb table lists in-frame clones only, not all of them. D and trimming were read from the DNA, whereas the V and J calls and clone size are those reported in that table. Of fewer than 300,000 clones in the sample, under 90% were seen once.

The sequence was obtained from a young man who had recovered from COVID-19. V and J are TRBV11-3 and TRBJ2-7, with no clear D. The specimen was PBMCs or T cells enriched from blood (not recorded which). CDR3 DNA: TGTGCCAGCAGCTTAAGGTCCGGGGAGCAGTACTTC. This codes for CASSLRSGEQYF.